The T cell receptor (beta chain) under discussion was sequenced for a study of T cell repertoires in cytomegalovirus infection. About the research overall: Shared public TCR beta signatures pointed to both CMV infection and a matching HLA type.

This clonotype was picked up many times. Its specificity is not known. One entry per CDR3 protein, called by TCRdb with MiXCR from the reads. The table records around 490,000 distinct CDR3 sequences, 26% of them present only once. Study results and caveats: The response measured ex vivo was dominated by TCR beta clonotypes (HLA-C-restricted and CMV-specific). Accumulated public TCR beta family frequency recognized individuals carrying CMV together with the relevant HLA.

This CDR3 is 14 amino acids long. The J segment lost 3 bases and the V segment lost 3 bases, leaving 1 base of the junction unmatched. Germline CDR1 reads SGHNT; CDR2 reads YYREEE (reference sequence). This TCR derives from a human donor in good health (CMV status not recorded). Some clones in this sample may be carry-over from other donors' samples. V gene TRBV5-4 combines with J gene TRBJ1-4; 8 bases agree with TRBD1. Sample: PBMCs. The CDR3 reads CASSWGQANEKLFF. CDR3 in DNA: TGTGCCAGCAGCTGGGGACAGGCTAATGAAAAACTGTTTTTT.